A single sample is the source of the 26 T cell receptor beta chains below, sequenced in a study of blood T cell repertoires in COVID-19 (dated by TCRdb to about 2020). The library was obtained by the immunoSEQ multiplex PCR assay. TCRdb took this table from immuneACCESS and kept in-frame rearrangements with V and J called. Such tables lack part of the clones; where checked against another copy, unresolved V genes explain under half of the gap, and the rest is unexplained. Here the sample has approximately 470,000 clones; around 87% occur a single time. The ten biggest clones cover 0.7% of the sample. Sequencing input: PBMCs or T cells enriched from blood (not recorded which). The receptor source for this set is a young woman who had recovered from COVID-19.

The gene calls are TRBV6-1 and TRBJ2-7, with D unclear. Between the trimmed V and J ends, which lost 0 bases and 6 bases, there was a span of 9 bases. CDR1 and CDR2 (germline): MNHNS, SASEGT. The CDR3 is 13 residues long. The CDR3 here is CASSEASASEQYF. DNA for the CDR3: TGTGCCAGCAGTGAAGCCAGCGCTTCCGAGCAGTACTTC.

This chain links TRBV6-6 with TRBJ2-3; 13 positions agree with TRBD2. Germline V lookup: CDR1 MNHNY, CDR2 SVGAGI (reference sequence). The CDR3 is 17 amino acids. The V and J ends lost 5 bases and 8 bases, in that order; junction bases with no gene match: 13. The CDR3 nucleotides read TGTGCCAGCAGTCGAACTAGCGGGGGGGCCGGGACTGGTACGCAGTATTTT. Translation gives CASSRTSGGAGTGTQYF.

The rearrangement uses TRBV7-8 and TRBJ1-3; a weak D match, TRBD1 (6 bases). V lost 5 bases and J lost 0, with 14 bases in between. This CDR3 is 16 amino acids long. From germline, CDR1 is SGHVS and CDR2 FQNEAQ. The CDR3: CASSLRTALSGNTIYF. CDR3 sequence (DNA): TGTGCCAGCAGCCTCAGGACAGCTCTCTCTGGAAACACCATATATTTT.

The chain is built from TRBV19 and TRBJ2-1, with D possibly TRBD2 on 6 matching bases. CDR3 length: 13 amino acids. Germline V gene sequence: CDR1 LNHDA, CDR2 SQIVND (reference sequence). V lost 8 bases and J lost 7, with 15 bases in between. CDR3 sequence: CASRLGEGNEQFF. The DNA of the CDR3 is TGTGCCAGTCGACTAGGGGAAGGGAATGAGCAGTTCTTC.

V and J are TRBV5-1 and TRBJ2-3; D is possibly TRBD1 (5 bases). CDR3 length: 15 residues. Per the germline V gene, CDR1 is SGHRS and CDR2 is YFSETQ. With 4 bases removed from V and 0 bases from J, the gap between germline ends came to 12 bases. The CDR3 DNA sequence: TGCGCCAGCAGCCACCAGGGCGAGAGCACAGATACGCAGTATTTT. Its translation: CASSHQGESTDTQYF.

The chain employs TRBV6-5 and TRBJ1-4; 9 positions match TRBD1. From germline, CDR1 is MNHEY and CDR2 SVGAGI. The CDR3 has 15 residues. With V trimmed by 8 bases and J by 5 bases, 9 bases remained unmatched. CDR3 protein: CASYTPGTGNEKLFF. CDR3 coding DNA: TGTGCCAGCTACACCCCCGGGACAGGGAATGAAAAACTGTTTTTT.

This chain connects TRBV12-3 or TRBV12-4 to TRBJ2-7; TRBD1 is a possible D gene (5 bases). The CDR3 has 11 residues. Trimming shortened V by 5 bases and J by 6 bases, and 8 bases separated the two germline ends. The CDR3 reads CASSQGVEQYF. The CDR3 DNA reads TGTGCCAGCAGTCAAGGGGTCGAGCAGTACTTC.

V and J are TRBV7-3 and TRBJ2-1, with D tentatively TRBD2 (6 bases). The CDR3 is 14 residues long. V gave up 8 bases and J gave up 6 bases, with 17 bases separating them. Germline values: CDR1 SGHTA, CDR2 FQGTGA. In DNA, the CDR3 is TGTGCCAGCGGTCCCGGCGGGGCGACCAATGAGCAGTTCTTC. It translates to CASGPGGATNEQFF.

The chain combines TRBV11-2 with TRBJ2-5; tentatively, D is TRBD2 (5 bases). The CDR3 spans 14 residues. CDR1 SGHAT and CDR2 FQNNGV come from the germline V gene. The ends were cut back, 3 bases at V and 7 bases at J, with 15 bases in the middle. The CDR3 is CASSFLNEGGTQYF. CDR3 in DNA: TGTGCCAGCAGCTTCCTTAATGAGGGTGGGACCCAGTACTTC. The full variable domain, in which reference TRBV11-2 and TRBJ2-5 provide the parts outside the CDR3, is EAGVAQSPRYKIIEKRQSVAFWCNPISGHATLYWYQQILGQGPKLLIQFQNNGVVDDSQLPKDRFSAERLKGVDSTLKIQPAKLEDSAVYLCASSFLNEGGTQYFGPGTRLLVL.

A remark on this clone: Other DNA variants within this sample encode the same CDR3. The gene calls are TRBV2 and TRBJ2-5, with 9 positions matching TRBD1. The CDR3 covers 13 residues. Germline values: CDR1 SNHLY, CDR2 FYNNEI. V shed 5 bases and J 3 bases; nucleotides not matched to a gene: 1. The CDR3 here is CASSRDREETQYF. The CDR3 bases are TGTGCCAGCAGTCGGGACAGGGAAGAGACCCAGTACTTC.

The V and J genes are TRBV9 and TRBJ1-4; D is unclear. This CDR3 is built from 16 residues. The V end lost 5 bases, the J end lost 0 bases, and 14 bases lay between the germline ends. Looked up from germline, CDR1 is SGDLS and CDR2 is YYNGEE. The CDR3 DNA follows: TGTGCCAGCAGGCGGTTTGAGGGCTCAACTAATGAAAAACTGTTTTTT. Translated, it gives CASRRFEGSTNEKLFF. Full variable domain (rest looked up from reference TRBV9 and TRBJ1-4): DSGVTQTPKHLITATGQRVTLRCSPRSGDLSVYWYQQSLDQGLQFLIQYYNGEERAKGNILERFSAQQFPDLHSELNLSSLELGDSALYFCASRRFEGSTNEKLFFGSGTQLSVL.

V usage is TRBV11-2 and J usage is TRBJ2-3; 10 bases are a match to TRBD2. Germline-derived CDR1 and CDR2 are SGHAT and FQNNGV. This CDR3 contains 18 residues. Trimming took 3 bases from V and 2 from J; bases not matched to a gene: 11. Here the CDR3 DNA reads TGTGCCAGCAGCTTTGGGCTTAGCGGGGGGTTCTCCACAGATACGCAGTATTTT. This sequence encodes CASSFGLSGGFSTDTQYF.

This clone was seen a handful of times. This chain connects TRBV7-2 to TRBJ1-5; D ambiguous. The CDR3 runs 16 residues. With 1 base removed from V and 3 bases from J, the gap between germline ends came to 13 bases. Germline V gene sequence: CDR1 SGHTA, CDR2 FQGNSA. CDR3 coding DNA: TGTGCCAGCAGCTTAGATCAACCGCTACTCAATCAGCCCCAGCATTTT. This gives the protein CASSLDQPLLNQPQHF.

The chain employs TRBV6-6 and TRBJ1-5, with D unresolved. V was pared by 5 bases and J by 5 bases, with 16 bases between. The CDR3 contains 15 residues. CDR1 is MNHNY, CDR2 SVGAGI, per germline (reference sequence). CDR3 protein: CASSPTVMGDQPQHF. CDR3 bases: TGTGCCAGCAGTCCGACGGTGATGGGCGATCAGCCCCAGCATTTT.

The rearrangement links TRBV9 to TRBJ1-3; D remains unclear. This CDR3 has 15 amino acids. Trimming stripped 0 bases from V and 0 bases from J, with 7 bases between. Per the germline V gene, CDR1 is SGDLS and CDR2 is YYNGEE. Here the CDR3 DNA reads TGTGCCAGCAGCGTAGGAGGCGGCTCTGGAAACACCATATATTTT. This gives the protein CASSVGGGSGNTIYF.

The gene calls are TRBV6-5 and TRBJ2-5; D perhaps matches TRBD2 (5 bases). The CDR3 is 14 residues long. Germline V gives CDR1 MNHEY, CDR2 SVGAGI. With 6 bases removed from V and 1 base from J, the gap between germline ends came to 12 bases. The chain's CDR3 is CASRILGGQETQYF. Here the CDR3 DNA reads TGTGCCAGCAGGATACTAGGAGGCCAAGAGACCCAGTACTTC.

The chain recombines TRBV11-2 with TRBJ2-2; tentative D call: TRBD1 (6 bases). CDR1 and CDR2 from the germline V gene are SGHAT and FQNNGV. V shed 5 bases and J shed 6 bases, with 16 bases lying between them. This CDR3 region has 15 residues. The CDR3, as DNA: TGTGCCAGCAGCCCCGTGAGGGGGAAAGCCGGGGAGCTGTTTTTT. This translates into CASSPVRGKAGELFF.

The rearrangement joins TRBV3-1 (or the pseudogene TRBV3-2) to TRBJ2-1; no definite D call. CDR1 is LGHDT, CDR2 YNNKEL, per germline (reference sequence). The CDR3 is 12 residues long. Trimming stripped 3 bases from V and 7 bases from J, with 7 bases between. CDR3 loop: CASSQASNEQFF. The CDR3 DNA sequence: TGTGCCAGCAGCCAGGCCTCTAATGAGCAGTTCTTC.

This clone was detected only once. The gene calls are TRBV18 and TRBJ2-6; maybe TRBD2 (5 bases). The CDR3 has 15 amino acids. From germline, CDR1 is KGHSH and CDR2 LQKENI. V dropped 3 bases and J dropped 0 bases, with 6 bases sitting between them. The CDR3 loop is CASSPGSSGANVLTF. For the CDR3, the DNA is TGTGCCAGCTCACCGGGGAGCTCTGGGGCCAACGTCCTGACTTTC.

This sequence joins TRBV28 and TRBJ1-5; D is ambiguous. The CDR3 consists of 12 residues. Germline V gene sequence: CDR1 MDHEN, CDR2 SYDVKM. Between the trimmed V and J ends, which lost 7 bases and 3 bases, there was a span of 7 bases. CDR3 in amino acids: CASKSLNQPQHF. The CDR3, as DNA: TGTGCCAGCAAGAGTCTCAATCAGCCCCAGCATTTT.

The chain uses TRBV6-5 and TRBJ1-2; D uncertain. Germline V gene lookup returns CDR1 MNHEY and CDR2 SVGAGI. This CDR3 is built from 12 residues. The V end was cut by 5 bases, the J end by 6 bases, with 10 bases between. CDR3 DNA sequence: TGTGCCAGCAGTAACGACGGGGATGGCTACACCTTC. Translating it yields CASSNDGDGYTF.

V usage is TRBV5-5 and J usage is TRBJ2-1, with D perhaps matching TRBD1 (5 bases). V was trimmed by 0 bases and J by 7 bases, leaving 14 bases between them. The CDR3 spans 15 residues. Germline V gives CDR1 SGHKS, CDR2 YYEKEE (reference sequence). In DNA form, the CDR3 reads TGTGCCAGCAGCTTGGTAGCTCAGGGTTGGAATGAGCAGTTCTTC. Amino acids: CASSLVAQGWNEQFF.

The rearrangement links TRBV3-1 (or the pseudogene TRBV3-2) to TRBJ1-2; TRBD1 matches at 9 bases. The J segment lost 4 bases and the V segment lost 3 bases, leaving 6 bases of the junction unmatched. CDR3 length equals 15 residues. The V gene's germline CDR1 is LGHDT and CDR2 YNNKEL (reference sequence). CDR3 sequence: CASSHNRGLSYGYTF. In nucleotides, the CDR3 is TGTGCCAGCAGCCACAACAGGGGGCTCAGCTATGGCTACACCTTC.

The rearrangement links TRBV12-3 or TRBV12-4 to TRBJ1-5; 7 bases align to TRBD1. The V segment lost 8 bases and the J segment 7 bases; nucleotides outside the gene matches: 8. This CDR3 has 13 residues. CDR3 nucleotides: TGTGCCAGCGAAACAGGGGACAGACAGCCCCAGCATTTT. Amino acids: CASETGDRQPQHF.

The chain is built from TRBV18 and TRBJ2-2; D not certain. Germline V lookup: CDR1 KGHSH, CDR2 LQKENI. The CDR3 has 16 residues. V was clipped by 1 base and J by 1 base, with 10 bases between them. The CDR3 DNA reads as TGTGCCAGCTCACCACGTATTCAGATGAACACCGGGGAGCTGTTTTTT. Amino acid sequence: CASSPRIQMNTGELFF.

This chain uses TRBV10-2 with TRBJ2-7; the D gene is possibly TRBD2 (5 bases). Trimming left V 8 bases short and J 7 bases short, with 21 bases between. CDR3 size: 14 residues. Germline CDR1 is WSHSY and CDR2 is SAAADI. The chain's CDR3 is CASRDATGLREQYF. The DNA for the CDR3 is TGCGCCAGCCGGGATGCGACGGGGTTAAGGGAGCAGTACTTC.